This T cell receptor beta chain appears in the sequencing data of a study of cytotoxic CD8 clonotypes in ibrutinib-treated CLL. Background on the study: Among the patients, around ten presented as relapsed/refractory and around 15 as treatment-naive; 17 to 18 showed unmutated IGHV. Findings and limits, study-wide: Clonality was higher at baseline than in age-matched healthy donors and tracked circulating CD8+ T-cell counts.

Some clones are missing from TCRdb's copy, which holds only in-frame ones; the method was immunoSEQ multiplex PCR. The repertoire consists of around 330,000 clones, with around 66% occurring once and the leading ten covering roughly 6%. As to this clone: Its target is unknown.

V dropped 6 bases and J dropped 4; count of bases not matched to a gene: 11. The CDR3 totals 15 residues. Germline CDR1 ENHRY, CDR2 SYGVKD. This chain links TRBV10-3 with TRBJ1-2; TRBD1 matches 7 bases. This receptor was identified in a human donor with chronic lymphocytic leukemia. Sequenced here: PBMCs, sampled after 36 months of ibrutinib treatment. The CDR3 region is CAIRGDSLSRYGYTF. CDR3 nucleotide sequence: TGTGCCATCAGGGGGGACAGCCTCTCACGCTATGGCTACACCTTC.